One sample yielded the 20 T cell receptor beta chains listed below, sequenced in a study of human T cells and chemical hapten exposure (dated by TCRdb to the early 2020s). Receptors were amplified or captured by RACE. TCRdb lists the instrument as NextSeq 500. TCRdb reworked the public reads: Q25 trimming with fastp, MiXCR clone assembly, productive beta chains retained. Rows with a matching CDR3 protein are joined into one entry that keeps the most common DNA and genes. The sample table contains fewer than 400,000 distinct CDR3 sequences; only one count was recorded for around 7% of them. Of the sample, more than 7% is held by the ten largest clones. The time point tag for this specimen amounts to: patch test 1, 2 weeks after DPC sensitization. What this sample's treatment or condition label stands for: therapeutic diphenylcyclopropenone sensitization with weekly scalp DPC. Material: whole blood, obtained in connection with sensitization to the hapten diphenylcyclopropenone (DPC). These receptors came from a woman aged 18 to 35 with alopecia areata. Some clones in this sample may be carry-over from other donors' samples.

J is TRBJ1-5 and V is TRBV4-1, with 7 bases identical to TRBD1. Germline-derived CDR1 and CDR2 are MGHRA and YSYEKL. The CDR3 has 16 residues. J was trimmed by 2 bases and V by 6 bases; bases with no gene match: 10. The CDR3, as DNA: TGCGCCAGCAGAGGGGAAGGACAGGTAGGCAATCAGCCCCAGCATTTT. Translation: CASRGEGQVGNQPQHF.

This clonotype came up many times. The CDR3 coding sequence is TGTGCCAGCAGCTTGGCCCCTGGGGATAGAAACTCCTACGAGCAGTACTTC. Its translation is CASSLAPGDRNSYEQYF. This rearrangement joins TRBV7-9 to TRBJ2-7; the D is unclear. The V end was cut by 3 bases, the J end by 0 bases, with 18 bases between. CDR3 length: 17 amino acids. Germline-derived CDR1 and CDR2 are SEHNR and FQNEAQ (reference sequence).

The chain is built from TRBV7-2 and TRBJ1-2; possibly TRBD1 for D (5 bases). The V gene's germline CDR1 is SGHTA and CDR2 FQGNSA. Trimming left V 5 bases short and J 4 bases short, with 11 bases between. There are 13 residues in the CDR3. CDR3 protein: CASSIDSSYGYTF. The CDR3 DNA sequence: TGTGCCAGCAGCATAGACAGTTCCTATGGCTACACCTTC. Drawing the rest from reference TRBV7-2 and TRBJ1-2, the complete variable domain is GAGVSQSPSNKVTEKGKDVELRCDPISGHTALYWYRQSLGQGLEFLIYFQGNSAPDKSGLPSDRFSAERTGGSVSTLTIQRTQQEDSAVYLCASSIDSSYGYTFGSGTRLTVV.

The chain recombines TRBV10-3 with TRBJ2-6, with D perhaps matching TRBD2 (6 bases). V was cut by 2 bases and J by 4 bases, with 15 bases left in between. The V gene's germline CDR1 is ENHRY and CDR2 SYGVKD. The CDR3 totals 17 residues. CDR3 sequence: CAISEDPTSSGANVLTF. The CDR3 coding sequence is TGTGCCATCAGTGAGGATCCCACTAGCTCCGGGGCCAACGTCCTGACTTTC.

This clonotype was picked up a small number of times. This sequence joins TRBV27 and TRBJ2-3; D remains unclear. Germline assignment: CDR1 MNHEY and CDR2 SMNVEV (reference sequence). The CDR3 runs to 17 residues. With 6 bases removed from V and 6 bases from J, the gap between germline ends came to 25 bases. CDR3 protein: CASSDLSKTLNADTQYF. CDR3 in DNA: TGTGCCAGCAGCGATTTGTCCAAGACACTGAACGCGGATACGCAGTATTTT.

This clonotype occurred a few times. The rearrangement links TRBV12-3 or TRBV12-4 to TRBJ2-3; 8 bases are shared with TRBD1. J was trimmed by 4 bases and V by 6 bases; bases with no gene match: 12. This CDR3 contains 16 residues. The CDR3 DNA sequence: TGTGCCAGCAGGATGTCCCGGACAGGGATATCAGATACGCAGTATTTT. This gives the protein CASRMSRTGISDTQYF.

A few counts support this clonotype. This chain connects TRBV5-1 to TRBJ2-1, with TRBD2 matching over 14 bases. Germline V gene lookup returns CDR1 SGHRS and CDR2 YFSETQ. Germline trimming cut 2 bases from V and 6 bases from J; bases unmatched to any gene: 4. The CDR3 is made up of 16 amino acids. CDR3 DNA: TGCGCCAGCAGCTTACCGGGACTAGCGGGGGCCAATGAGCAGTTCTTC. It codes for CASSLPGLAGANEQFF.

Ten or more counts support this clonotype. This rearrangement joins TRBV6-5 to TRBJ2-5, with unresolved D. There are 11 residues in the CDR3. V was pared by 7 bases and J by 7 bases, with 10 bases between. Germline V CDR1 and CDR2: MNHEY, SVGAGI. The CDR3 region has the DNA TGTGCCAGCAATTTACCCGCGACCCAGTACTTC. Its translation: CASNLPATQYF.

This clonotype was seen only a few times. The J gene is TRBJ1-4, the V gene TRBV2; 8 nucleotides line up with TRBD1. Unmatched junction bases numbered 13, after V lost 5 bases and J lost 17 bases. This CDR3 is 13 amino acids long. CDR1 is SNHLY and CDR2 is FYNNEI in the germline V gene. CDR3 region: CASSSLSGTGGFF. The CDR3 coding sequence is TGTGCCAGCAGTTCTCTTTCCGGGACAGGAGGATTTTTT.

This clonotype was seen many times. The rearrangement joins TRBV12-3 or TRBV12-4 to TRBJ2-3; D not resolved. The CDR3 is 14 amino acids. Trimming stripped 3 bases from V and 5 bases from J, with 12 bases between. CDR3 residues: CASSLMAARDTQYF. In nucleotides, the CDR3 is TGTGCCAGCAGTTTGATGGCAGCAAGAGATACGCAGTATTTT.

This clonotype was counted many times. The gene calls are TRBV12-3 or TRBV12-4 and TRBJ2-5, with D possibly matching TRBD2 (5 bases). Trimming pared 6 bases from V and 7 bases from J, leaving 9 bases between. This CDR3 has 11 residues. The CDR3 region is CASSARGTQYF. The CDR3 bases are TGTGCCAGCAGCGCACGGGGGACCCAGTACTTC.

The DNA for the CDR3 is TGTGCCAGCAGTTTTGGGTCAGGGCCGAACACCGGGGAGCTGTTTTTT. It is translated as CASSFGSGPNTGELFF. V gene TRBV12-3 or TRBV12-4 combines with J gene TRBJ2-2; a weak D match, TRBD1 (5 bases). V lost 3 bases and J lost 0, with 11 bases in between. The CDR3 length is 16 residues.

This clonotype has more than one count but fewer than ten. This chain links TRBV4-1 with TRBJ1-3, with a tentative D call TRBD1 (6 bases). Trimming removed 1 base at V and 1 base at J, with 20 bases between. This CDR3 spans 19 amino acids. Germline loops: CDR1 MGHRA, CDR2 YSYEKL. The CDR3, as DNA: TGCGCCAGCAGCCAAGCCCTCCTTTTGCGGGGGGCTTCTGGAAACACCATATATTTT. Translation: CASSQALLLRGASGNTIYF.

This clonotype turned up a few times. The V gene is TRBV7-9, the J gene TRBJ2-1; 9 bases fit TRBD2. Per the germline V gene, CDR1 is SEHNR and CDR2 is FQNEAQ (reference sequence). The junction had 7 bases not matched to a gene; V was cut back by 5 bases and J by 2 bases. There are 16 residues in the CDR3. The CDR3 region is CASSPVGGGAYNEQFF. The CDR3 coding sequence is TGTGCCAGCAGCCCCGTCGGCGGGGGGGCCTACAATGAGCAGTTCTTC.

This clonotype was picked up a small number of times. The chain employs TRBV5-1 and TRBJ1-4, with 11 bases matching TRBD1. V shed 7 bases and J 8 bases; nucleotides not matched to a gene: 7. Germline lookup yields CDR1 SGHRS and CDR2 YFSETQ. This CDR3 spans 14 amino acids. The CDR3 DNA is TGCGCCAGCGGGACAGGGGGAGCGGAAGAAAAACTGTTTTTT. Amino acid sequence: CASGTGGAEEKLFF.

The table lists this clonotype with many counts. The V and J genes are TRBV27 and TRBJ2-3, with D perhaps matching TRBD1 (5 bases). V lost 5 bases and J lost 4, with 13 bases in between. This CDR3 contains 14 residues. The germline V gene encodes CDR1 MNHEY and CDR2 SMNVEV (reference sequence). For the CDR3, the DNA is TGTGCCAGCAGTCGACAGAATAGTCCAGATACGCAGTATTTT. This codes for CASSRQNSPDTQYF.

The sample holds a few counts of this clonotype. This chain joins TRBV18 and TRBJ1-1, with 11 bases that match TRBD1. CDR1 and CDR2 (germline): KGHSH, LQKENI. The trim removed 5 bases at V and 5 bases at J, leaving 7 bases unmatched. The CDR3 has 15 amino acids. Here the CDR3 DNA reads TGTGCCAGCTCAACGTCTGGACAGGGGGCAACTGAAGCTTTCTTT. The encoded protein is CASSTSGQGATEAFF.

This clonotype was counted only a few times. The chain combines TRBV6-2 or TRBV6-3 with TRBJ2-7; no definite D call. CDR1 and CDR2 (germline): MNHEY, SVGEGT. Trimming stripped 6 bases from V and 0 bases from J, with 9 bases between. The CDR3 contains 13 residues. CDR3 residues: CASRGSGSYEQYF. The CDR3 nucleotides are TGTGCCAGCAGGGGATCGGGCTCCTACGAGCAGTACTTC.

This clonotype was seen only a few times. The chain recombines TRBV12-3 or TRBV12-4 with TRBJ1-5; 10 bases are shared with TRBD1. This CDR3 is built from 14 residues. V lost 5 bases and J lost 11; bases outside the gene matches: 9. This chain's CDR3 is CASSRDRGRSSQHF. The CDR3 nucleotides are TGTGCCAGCAGTCGCGACAGGGGGCGGTCGTCCCAGCATTTT.

This rearrangement joins TRBV7-8 to TRBJ1-6; D gene unclear. The V end lost 1 base, the J end lost 2 bases, and 6 bases lay between the germline ends. The V gene's germline CDR1 is SGHVS and CDR2 FQNEAQ. The CDR3 totals 15 residues. CDR3 bases: TGTGCCAGCAGCTTAGATCAGCCCTATAATTCACCCCTCCACTTT. Translating it yields CASSLDQPYNSPLHF.